This T cell receptor (beta chain) was profiled in a study of blood T cell repertoires in COVID-19. About the research overall: Samples of COVID-19 (acute and convalescent) were obtained from the United States, Italy and Spain. T cells, B-cell-depleted T cells, or PBMCs provided the cDNA or gDNA that served as material.

Germline CDR1 is MGHRA and CDR2 is YSYEKL. Trimming left V 1 base short and J 3 bases short, with 7 bases between. The CDR3 extends over 13 amino acids. Per the authors' pipeline: Estimates of nucleated cell counts were drawn from the amplification of reference gene primers. Repertoires were generated with immunoSEQ multiplex PCR, while TCRdb's copy carries only in-frame clones and drops some. From that table come the V and J calls and clone size; the DNA was used to work out D and trimming. The sample lists about 310,000 clones; 87% were seen once. The clonotype comes from a man aged 18-30 years with active or convalescent COVID-19. The gene calls are TRBV4-1 and TRBJ2-7; unclear D gene. The sample was peripheral blood. The CDR3 spells CASSQGLLYEQYF. The CDR3 nucleotides are TGCGCCAGCAGCCAAGGGCTCCTCTACGAGCAGTACTTC.